This paragraph reports one T cell receptor beta chain. This may be a read error: a much more frequent sequence differs by one nucleotide. V gave up 0 bases and J gave up 11 bases, with 12 bases separating them. This CDR3 comprises 14 residues. Germline V CDR1 and CDR2: SGHRS, YFSETQ. Primed by a sample-barcoded 5' primer and a J-beta primer mix, a second PCR proceeded for about 7 to 12 cycles. Each sample provided no less than 2.5 million CDR3-containing paired-end reads. TCRdb recomputed calls from the 5' RACE reads with MiXCR, one row per CDR3 protein. The table lists hundreds of thousands of distinct CDR3 sequences, 56% of them singletons. This specimen comes from a study of blood T cells in healthy people across ages. The authors isolated at least 6.5 million PBMCs per sample.

This sequence was found in a man aged 35-49 years in good health. This sequence joins TRBV5-1 and TRBJ1-6; TRBD1 might be the D (5 bases). The sequenced material came from blood. The CDR3 DNA reads TGCGCCAGCAGCTTGGTGGGGGAAAATGCACCCCTCCACTTT. It encodes CASSLVGENAPLHF.